This is a list of T cell receptor beta chains from one sample in a study of T-cell memory formation after mild COVID-19. One entry per CDR3 protein, called by TCRdb with MiXCR from the 5' RACE reads. The table includes about 250,000 distinct CDR3 sequences, about 16% detected once. Sample: PBMCs or a T cell subset sorted from them (not recorded which). The receptors were gathered from an adult woman who had mild COVID-19 (a few samples of this study predate the infection). Cell type and time point are not known. Both conserved end residues are part of each CDR3. The D gene is left open where the match is weak. Size is omitted from some rows. Given values are once, few, many or a class for expanded clones.

TGTGCCAGCAGTTCCCCTGCATCGGGAGGGCCGAACACCGGGGAGCTGTTTTTT | CASSSPASGGPNTGELFF | TRBV6-5 | many | TRBJ2-2 | TRBD2
TGCGCCAGCAGCTCCGGCACTAGCGGGACCACAGATACGCAGTATTTT | CASSSGTSGTTDTQYF | TRBV5-1 | few | TRBJ2-3 | TRBD2
TGTGCCATCAGGGGGACAGAAGAGACCCAGTACTTC | CAIRGTEETQYF | TRBV10-3 | many | TRBJ2-5 | TRBD1
TGTGCCAGCAGTTTAGCCGGGGGCAGGAGACAGCCCCAGCATTTT | CASSLAGGRRQPQHF | TRBV12-3/TRBV12-4 | . | TRBJ1-5 | .
TGTGCCACGGCGGATTTAAGCTCCTACAATGAGCAGTTCTTC | CATADLSSYNEQFF | TRBV24-1 | . | TRBJ2-1 | .
TGTGCCAGCAGCTCTAATCGGGCGTCCACAGATACGCAGTATTTT | CASSSNRASTDTQYF | TRBV11-2 | few | TRBJ2-3 | .
TGCAGTGCTAGTATGGGGTCCCAGCCCCAGCATTTT | CSASMGSQPQHF | TRBV20-1 | many | TRBJ1-5 | .
TGTGCCAGCAGCATCGGGAGCCGGACCTACAATGAGCAGTTCTTC | CASSIGSRTYNEQFF | TRBV9 | . | TRBJ2-1 | .
TGTGCCAGCTCTGCTAGCCCCTACAATGAGCAGTTCTTC | CASSASPYNEQFF | TRBV18 | . | TRBJ2-1 | .
TGCGCCAGCAGTTCGGGACTAGCGGGAGATAATGAGCAGTTCTTC | CASSSGLAGDNEQFF | TRBV5-1 | . | TRBJ2-1 | TRBD2
TGTGCCAGCAGCCAATCCCAGGGGGCCTCGGTCAATCAGCCCCAGCATTTT | CASSQSQGASVNQPQHF | TRBV3-1 | few | TRBJ1-5 | TRBD1
TGCAGCGTTGCGTTCTCCCCGAATCAGCCCCAGCATTTT | CSVAFSPNQPQHF | TRBV29-1 | . | TRBJ1-5 | .
TGTGCCAGCAGTTTAGGGGACAGACTCAATCAGCCCCAGCATTTT | CASSLGDRLNQPQHF | TRBV12-3/TRBV12-4 | . | TRBJ1-5 | TRBD1
TGCGCCAGCAGCCAGCAATCGACAGGCTCTGGGGCCAACGTCCTGACTTTC | CASSQQSTGSGANVLTF | TRBV4-3 | . | TRBJ2-6 | .
TGCGCCAGCAGCCAAGAAACCTCGCCGGGGGGCTACACCTTC | CASSQETSPGGYTF | TRBV4-3 | many | TRBJ1-2 | .
TGTGCCAGCAGTTCGAGACAGTCTAGCACAGATACGCAGTATTTT | CASSSRQSSTDTQYF | TRBV12-3/TRBV12-4 | . | TRBJ2-3 | .
TGTGCCAGCAGTTACTTGCGGGGAGCCCTTTACAATGAGCAGTTCTTC | CASSYLRGALYNEQFF | TRBV6-2/TRBV6-3 | . | TRBJ2-1 | .
TGTGCCAGCAGCTTAGTGTCCAGCACCGGGGAGCTGTTTTTT | CASSLVSSTGELFF | TRBV7-2 | . | TRBJ2-2 | .
TGTGCCAGCAGCCCGACCCCTGGAAAGGGGCCAGAGACCCAGTACTTC | CASSPTPGKGPETQYF | TRBV5-4 | few | TRBJ2-5 | .
TGTGCCAGCAGCCGTACCCAGGTTCGGGGGAGTGAAGCTTTCTTT | CASSRTQVRGSEAFF | TRBV7-9 | few | TRBJ1-1 | .
TGTGCCAGCAGTTACGGCGCGGAGACAGATACGCAGTATTTT | CASSYGAETDTQYF | TRBV6-5 | few | TRBJ2-3 | .
TGTGCCAGCAGACCCGGACAGCATCCCGGGGAGCTGTTTTTT | CASRPGQHPGELFF | TRBV12-3/TRBV12-4 | few | TRBJ2-2 | .
TGTGCCAGCTGCCAGGGACTCCCCACAGATACGCAGTATTTT | CASCQGLPTDTQYF | TRBV7-2 | . | TRBJ2-3 | .
TGTGCCAGCAGTCTTAGTCCCCCTAGCTCCGAGCAGTACTTC | CASSLSPPSSEQYF | TRBV7-9 | few | TRBJ2-7 | .
TGCGCCAGCAGCTTGGGAGGCGCGGCGTACGAGCAGTACTTC | CASSLGGAAYEQYF | TRBV5-1 | . | TRBJ2-7 | .
TGTGCCAGCAGTTACCCGAGGACGGGGAATAATGAAAAACTGTTTTTT | CASSYPRTGNNEKLFF | TRBV6-5 | . | TRBJ1-4 | .
TGCGCCAGCAGCTTGGTCGTCAGCAATACAGATACGCAGTATTTT | CASSLVVSNTDTQYF | TRBV5-1 | . | TRBJ2-3 | .
TGTGCCAGCAGTTTAGCAGGACTAGCGTCAGGAGATACGCAGTATTTT | CASSLAGLASGDTQYF | TRBV12-3/TRBV12-4 | few | TRBJ2-3 | TRBD2
TGCGCCAGCAGTGCCGAGGGGGCCTCCTACAATGAGCAGTTCTTC | CASSAEGASYNEQFF | TRBV5-1 | few | TRBJ2-1 | TRBD1
TGCAGTGCCCCAGGATCCCCGGGGGCCAACGTCCTGACTTTC | CSAPGSPGANVLTF | TRBV20-1 | . | TRBJ2-6 | .
TGCGCCAGCACCTACGACAGGAGTCACCTCACAGATACGCAGTATTTT | CASTYDRSHLTDTQYF | TRBV5-1 | many | TRBJ2-3 | .
TGCGCCAGCAGCTTGGGTCTCTCCGGGGAGACCCAGTACTTC | CASSLGLSGETQYF | TRBV5-1 | few | TRBJ2-5 | .
TGTGCCAGCTCACCCCCTCTCCAACAGGGTGGCTACACCTTC | CASSPPLQQGGYTF | TRBV18 | few | TRBJ1-2 | .
TGTGCCAGCAGTGCCCCGGGACCACCTGTGCAGCCCCAGCATTTT | CASSAPGPPVQPQHF | TRBV12-3/TRBV12-4 | few | TRBJ1-5 | .
TGCGCCAGCAGCCAAGGGGGTACATCTCAAGAGACCCAGTACTTC | CASSQGGTSQETQYF | TRBV4-1 | few | TRBJ2-5 | .
TGCAGTGCTACGTTAACAGGGAACGAGCAGTACTTC | CSATLTGNEQYF | TRBV20-1 | few | TRBJ2-7 | .
TGTGCCAGCAGCTTATCCGGGGCGGTAAAGACCCAGTACTTC | CASSLSGAVKTQYF | TRBV11-2 | . | TRBJ2-5 | .
TGTGCCAGCTCACTACTCGTCCGGGGCCCGGGCACAGATACGCAGTATTTT | CASSLLVRGPGTDTQYF | TRBV18 | few | TRBJ2-3 | .
TGTGCCAGCAGTGCCGGGCATACTACCAGATCACCCCTCCACTTT | CASSAGHTTRSPLHF | TRBV2 | few | TRBJ1-6 | .
TGTGCCAGTAGTCACCTGTCGACAGGGAACACTGAAGCTTTCTTT | CASSHLSTGNTEAFF | TRBV19 | . | TRBJ1-1 | .
TGTGCCTGGAGTCATCAGGGGAGTGAAAAACTGTTTTTT | CAWSHQGSEKLFF | TRBV30 | . | TRBJ1-4 | .
TGTGCCAGCAGTTTCACCCCCGCACCGACAGGGCTCTACGAGCAGTACTTC | CASSFTPAPTGLYEQYF | TRBV12-3/TRBV12-4 | few | TRBJ2-7 | TRBD1
TGTGCCACCAGTGGAGGGGACACTGAAGCTTTCTTT | CATSGGDTEAFF | TRBV24-1 | . | TRBJ1-1 | .
TGTGCCAGCAGCCAAGATTTGGGGGCTGAGCAGTTCTTC | CASSQDLGAEQFF | TRBV14 | few | TRBJ2-1 | .
TGTGCCTGGAGTACGAGTGAAGGGCGAGGCTACACCTTC | CAWSTSEGRGYTF | TRBV30 | . | TRBJ1-2 | .
TGTGCCAGCATTGGAGCGGGGGGCCAAGAGACCCAGTACTTC | CASIGAGGQETQYF | TRBV2 | . | TRBJ2-5 | TRBD2
TGCAGCGTTTTTGGACTAGCGGGAGGGCCGCGTTTGGATACGCAGTATTTT | CSVFGLAGGPRLDTQYF | TRBV29-1 | few | TRBJ2-3 | TRBD2
TGTGCCAGCAGCCTAGGGGTCGACATCCTGGGTCCCCTTGAGCTGTTTTTT | CASSLGVDILGPLELFF | TRBV12-3/TRBV12-4 | many | TRBJ2-2 | .
TGCGCCAGCAGCTTGGGCCAGCACCCGGATACGCAGTATTTT | CASSLGQHPDTQYF | TRBV5-1 | few | TRBJ2-3 | .
TGTGCCAGCAAGGACCCGGGGGCCAGGGGAGAGACCCAGTACTTC | CASKDPGARGETQYF | TRBV6-6 | few | TRBJ2-5 | .
TGTGCCAGCAGCTTAGAGCGGGTCCCCTACGAGCAGTACTTC | CASSLERVPYEQYF | TRBV7-9 | . | TRBJ2-7 | .